Below, 30 T cell receptor beta chains from the same sample are listed, as sequenced in a study of Graves' ophthalmopathy and Graves' hyperthyroidism. Amplification of TCR beta CDR3 regions used RNA transcripts. HTBI primers were used in a first-round RT-PCR, which preceded a second-round multiplex PCR. TCRdb ran MiXCR on the multiplex PCR reads and lists one entry per CDR3 protein. The profile covers 450,000 to 600,000 distinct CDR3 sequences, with less than 45% appearing a single time and 3.5% to 5% taken by the ten largest. The sequenced material came from peripheral blood or thyroid tissue (not recorded which). The receptors shown here come from an adult man with Graves' hyperthyroidism.

This chain links TRBV19 with TRBJ2-3; the match to TRBD2 covers 12 bases. Trimming took 6 bases from V and 4 from J; bases not matched to a gene: 8. Germline CDR1 LNHDA, CDR2 SQIVND (reference sequence). The CDR3 has 16 residues. CDR3 amino acids: CASRLTSGSYADTQYF. CDR3 nucleotides: TGTGCCAGTAGACTGACTAGCGGGAGTTACGCAGATACGCAGTATTTT.

This clonotype was seen repeatedly, ten times or more. J is TRBJ1-2 and V is TRBV5-1; tentative D call: TRBD1 (6 bases). This CDR3 has 15 amino acids. The germline V gene has CDR1 SGHRS and CDR2 YFSETQ. Trimming removed 0 bases at V and 7 bases at J, with 16 bases between. The CDR3 spells CASSLAVGGSRGYTF. The CDR3 bases are TGCGCCAGCAGCTTGGCGGTGGGGGGCTCGCGTGGCTACACCTTC.

The sample holds a few counts of this clonotype. This could be a read error, since a much larger clone is one nucleotide away. The chain is built from TRBV7-8 and TRBJ2-5; TRBD1 aligns across 10 bases. Germline CDR1 reads SGHVS; CDR2 reads FQNEAQ. CDR3 size: 15 residues. CDR3 in amino acids: CAGSYGTGVPRAQYF. The CDR3 DNA is TGTGCCGGCAGCTACGGGACAGGGGTCCCTAGGGCCCAGTACTTC. Full variable domain (rest looked up from reference TRBV7-8 and TRBJ2-5): GAGVSQSPRYKVAKRGQDVALRCDPISGHVSLFWYQQALGQGPEFLTYFQNEAQLDKSGLPSDRFFAERPEGSVSTLKIQRTQQEDSAVYLCAGSYGTGVPRAQYFGPGTRLLVL.

This clonotype has a count of ten or more. The J gene is TRBJ2-5, the V gene TRBV19, with a tentative D call TRBD2 (5 bases). The CDR3 runs to 14 residues. CDR1 and CDR2 (germline): LNHDA, SQIVND (reference sequence). V dropped 3 bases and J dropped 5 bases, with 13 bases sitting between them. This chain's CDR3 is CASSIHARGETQYF. In DNA form, the CDR3 reads TGTGCCAGTAGTATTCACGCCCGGGGTGAGACCCAGTACTTC.

This clonotype showed up many times. This chain links TRBV19 with TRBJ1-4; D is unresolved. Trimming cost V 10 bases and J 8 bases, with 17 bases left between them. Germline lookup yields CDR1 LNHDA and CDR2 SQIVND (reference sequence). CDR3 size: 13 residues. The CDR3 loop is CATEGGVGEKLFF. CDR3 nucleotide sequence: TGTGCCACCGAAGGCGGGGTCGGGGAAAAACTGTTTTTT.

This clonotype was recorded many times. The chain links TRBV4-1 to TRBJ1-2, with 8 bases that match TRBD1. Looked up from germline, CDR1 is MGHRA and CDR2 is YSYEKL. The CDR3 contains 14 residues. V trimming: 1 base; J trimming: 3 bases; junction bases outside the gene matches: 1. This chain's CDR3 is CASSQGQGYYGYTF. The DNA for the CDR3 is TGCGCCAGCAGCCAAGGACAGGGGTACTATGGCTACACCTTC.

The rearrangement joins TRBV29-1 to TRBJ1-2; 8 bases are shared with TRBD1. This CDR3 is 13 amino acids long. The germline V gene has CDR1 SQVTM and CDR2 ANQGSEA. The junction had 7 bases not matched to a gene; V was cut back by 6 bases and J by 4 bases. The CDR3 sequence: CSVQTTGGYGYTF. CDR3 bases: TGCAGCGTCCAAACCACAGGGGGCTATGGCTACACCTTC.

The genes are TRBV4-1 and TRBJ1-1; TRBD1 matches 7 bases. The germline V gene encodes CDR1 MGHRA and CDR2 YSYEKL. Trimming removed 1 base from V and 4 bases from J; junction bases left unmatched: 6. The CDR3 is 15 residues long. CDR3 sequence reads: CASSQGQGGVTEAFF. The CDR3 DNA reads TGCGCCAGCAGCCAAGGACAGGGAGGGGTCACTGAAGCTTTCTTT.

The J gene is TRBJ1-1, the V gene TRBV13; 7 nucleotides agree with TRBD1. The germline CDR1 and CDR2 sequences are PRHDT and FYEKMQ (reference sequence). The ends lost 0 bases at V and 5 bases at J; junction bases unmatched: 3. The CDR3 runs to 14 residues. The CDR3, as DNA: TGTGCCAGCAGCTTAGGGACAGGGAAGACTGAAGCTTTCTTT. This translates into CASSLGTGKTEAFF.

This clonotype was counted ten times or more. V usage is TRBV10-3 and J usage is TRBJ1-5; the D is unclear. Trimming stripped 4 bases from V and 2 bases from J, with 12 bases between. This CDR3 spans 15 amino acids. CDR1 is ENHRY and CDR2 is SYGVKD in the germline V gene. The CDR3 sequence is CAISVGGVGNQPQHF. CDR3 nucleotides: TGTGCCATCAGTGTAGGTGGGGTGGGCAATCAGCCCCAGCATTTT.

This sequence joins TRBV7-9 and TRBJ2-5; 9 bases fit TRBD1. The length of the CDR3 is 14 residues. Germline-derived CDR1 and CDR2 are SEHNR and FQNEAQ (reference sequence). J lost 6 bases, V lost 5 bases, and 7 bases had no gene match. This chain's CDR3 is CASSGNRGLKTQYF. The CDR3 bases are TGTGCCAGCAGCGGGAACAGGGGGCTGAAGACCCAGTACTTC.

This clonotype was counted a few times. The chain combines TRBV6-5 with TRBJ1-3; TRBD1 agrees at 8 bases. The length of the CDR3 is 14 residues. V dropped 6 bases and J dropped 2; count of bases not matched to a gene: 3. Germline CDR1 reads MNHEY; CDR2 reads SVGAGI. For the CDR3, the DNA is TGTGCCAGCAGGCAGGGGGCGGCTGGAAACACCATATATTTT. This sequence encodes CASRQGAAGNTIYF.

Of note for this clonotype: Without the conserved terminal phenylalanine or tryptophan, this CDR3 likely stems from a read error. The chain joins TRBV7-9 to TRBJ1-1; D gene ambiguous. Germline assignment: CDR1 SEHNR and CDR2 FQNEAQ (reference sequence). The CDR3 contains 15 residues. V lost 5 bases, J lost 1 base, and 14 bases lay in between. DNA of the CDR3: TGTGCCAGCAGCGCCGGACTGCGGAGGAACACTGAAGCTTTCCTT. Protein: CASSAGLRRNTEAFL.

This chain joins TRBV5-8 and TRBJ2-2, with TRBD1 identical over 9 bases. Per germline, CDR1 SGHTS and CDR2 YDEGEE. The CDR3 spans 15 residues. V shed 6 bases, J shed 3 bases, and the junction held 6 bases outside the gene matches. The CDR3 coding sequence is TGTGCCAGCAAACCGGGACAGGGTTACACCGGGGAGCTGTTTTTT. Its translation is CASKPGQGYTGELFF.

The chain combines TRBV20-1 with TRBJ1-5, with D possibly being TRBD1 (6 bases). Germline CDR1 reads DFQATT; CDR2 reads SNEGSKA (reference sequence). The CDR3 has 15 amino acids. V was shortened by 7 bases and J by 1 base, with 17 bases between the two germline ends. The CDR3 protein is CSVDRPGGSNQPQHF. In DNA, the CDR3 is TGCAGTGTCGACAGGCCTGGGGGGAGCAATCAGCCCCAGCATTTT.

The rearrangement links TRBV7-9 to TRBJ1-6, with TRBD1 matching 10 bases. This CDR3 spans 14 amino acids. V gave up 3 bases and J gave up 15 bases; unmatched junction bases: 8. CDR1 is SEHNR and CDR2 is FQNEAQ in the germline V gene (reference sequence). The CDR3: CASSFQGTGEVLHF. CDR3 in DNA: TGTGCCAGCAGCTTCCAGGGGACAGGGGAGGTCCTCCACTTT. The complete variable domain, with remaining parts taken from reference TRBV7-9 and TRBJ1-6, reads DTGVSQNPRHKITKRGQNVTFRCDPISEHNRLYWYRQTLGQGPEFLTYFQNEAQLEKSRLLSDRFSAERPKGSFSTLEIQRTEQGDSAMYLCASSFQGTGEVLHFGNGTRLTVT.

Concerning this clonotype: This clone may be a read error of a much larger clone one base away. The chain employs TRBV19 and TRBJ2-2; perhaps TRBD2 as D (6 bases). CDR1 and CDR2 from the germline V gene are LNHDA and SQIVND (reference sequence). The CDR3 sequence is 14 residues long. The CDR3, as DNA: TGTGCCAGTTGGGGTGGGCCACTCACCGGGGGGCTGTTTTTT. Protein product: CASWGGPLTGGLFF.

Ten or more counts support this clonotype. The J gene is TRBJ2-7, the V gene TRBV29-1, with D perhaps being TRBD1 or TRBD2 (5 bases each). The CDR3 is 13 amino acids. Trimming pared 5 bases from V and 3 bases from J, leaving 14 bases between. Germline CDR1 SQVTM, CDR2 ANQGSEA. CDR3 residues: CSVRGGLFYEQYF. DNA of the CDR3: TGCAGCGTTAGGGGTGGACTTTTCTACGAGCAGTACTTC.

This chain uses TRBV12-3 or TRBV12-4 with TRBJ1-5; no firm D call. This CDR3 has 12 residues. The V and J ends lost 2 bases and 14 bases respectively, with 13 bases between them. In DNA form, the CDR3 reads TGTGCCAGCAGTTTACGCCCAACCTACGAGCATTTT. It specifies CASSLRPTYEHF.

There are a few counts of this clonotype. The chain links TRBV28 to TRBJ2-5, with a weak D call TRBD2 (6 bases). CDR3 size: 14 residues. Germline V gene data show CDR1 as MDHEN and CDR2 as SYDVKM. With 3 bases removed from V and 5 bases from J, the gap between germline ends came to 13 bases. The CDR3 is CASSLSPGEETQYF. CDR3 DNA: TGTGCCAGCAGTTTGTCCCCGGGGGAGGAGACCCAGTACTTC.

The rearrangement links TRBV12-3 or TRBV12-4 to TRBJ1-5; tentatively, D is TRBD1 (5 bases). The CDR3 consists of 16 residues. V was cut by 6 bases and J by 6 bases, with 21 bases left in between. Written as DNA, the CDR3 is TGTGCCAGCAGCCGGGGGTGGCAGGAATTGAGTCAGCCCCAGCATTTT. Its protein is CASSRGWQELSQPQHF.

A word on this clonotype: With a much larger clone just one base away, this may be a read error. The V call is TRBV20-1, the J call TRBJ2-2; D is possibly TRBD1 (6 bases). V was pared by 3 bases and J by 6 bases, with 20 bases between. The CDR3 is made up of 16 amino acids. Germline-derived CDR1 and CDR2 are DFQATT and SNEGSKA (reference sequence). The DNA of the CDR3 is TGCAGTGCTAGCGGGGCGTCAGGGGCAGGGGCCGGGGAGCTGTTTTTT. As protein: CSASGASGAGAGELFF.

The genes are TRBV20-1 and TRBJ1-1; D is perhaps TRBD1 (6 bases). Germline V gene data show CDR1 as DFQATT and CDR2 as SNEGSKA (reference sequence). The length of the CDR3 is 12 residues. Trimming removed 5 bases at V and 1 base at J, with 8 bases between. The CDR3 here is CSAAQGNTEAFF. The CDR3 bases are TGCAGTGCTGCACAGGGGAACACTGAAGCTTTCTTT.

The chain joins TRBV2 to TRBJ1-2; TRBD1 aligns across 8 bases. The junction had 7 bases not matched to a gene; V was cut back by 7 bases and J by 0 bases. Germline CDR1 and CDR2: SNHLY and FYNNEI. The CDR3 sequence is 15 residues long. The CDR3 sequence is CASKVQGATNYGYTF. CDR3 DNA: TGTGCCAGCAAGGTCCAGGGGGCAACTAACTATGGCTACACCTTC.

This clonotype was seen just once. This chain uses TRBV20-1 with TRBJ2-1; D assignment may be TRBD1 or TRBD2 (5 bases each). Germline lookup yields CDR1 DFQATT and CDR2 SNEGSKA (reference sequence). Trimming took off 5 bases at V and 12 bases at J, with 20 bases between the two ends. This CDR3 has 13 residues. CDR3 loop: CSASPGPEGGQFF. CDR3 DNA: TGCAGTGCTTCTCCGGGACCGGAAGGTGGGCAGTTCTTC.

This clonotype occurred a few times. V is TRBV20-1 and J is TRBJ2-5; 14 bases agree with TRBD2. Germline V gene sequence: CDR1 DFQATT, CDR2 SNEGSKA (reference sequence). V was pared by 6 bases and J by 5 bases, with 8 bases of the junction left unmatched. This CDR3 comprises 15 residues. The CDR3 DNA reads as TGCAGTGCCATACGACTAGCGGGGGGGCAGGAGACCCAGTACTTC. Amino acids: CSAIRLAGGQETQYF.

This chain joins TRBV7-9 and TRBJ2-3, with a tentative D call TRBD2 (6 bases). V lost 2 bases and J lost 5, with 11 bases in between. Germline lookup yields CDR1 SEHNR and CDR2 FQNEAQ (reference sequence). The CDR3 consists of 14 residues. The CDR3 protein is CASSLLSGGDTQYF. The CDR3 region has the DNA TGTGCCAGCAGCTTACTTAGCGGAGGAGATACGCAGTATTTT.

Ten or more counts support this clonotype. This chain links TRBV20-1 with TRBJ1-2, with D uncertain. Trimming left V 3 bases short and J 4 bases short, with 12 bases between. In germline, CDR1 is DFQATT, CDR2 SNEGSKA (reference sequence). This CDR3 is 13 amino acids long. The CDR3 here is CSASPTRSYGYTF. CDR3 nucleotide sequence: TGCAGTGCTAGTCCGACTAGGAGCTATGGCTACACCTTC.

The rearrangement links TRBV2 to TRBJ1-4; a weak D match, TRBD1 (5 bases). The CDR3 spans 14 residues. V was shortened by 6 bases and J by 8 bases, with 16 bases between the two germline ends. Germline assignment: CDR1 SNHLY and CDR2 FYNNEI. The CDR3 DNA follows: TGTGCCAGCAGGAGGGACCTCGGGCGGGAAAAACTGTTTTTT. Translation gives CASRRDLGREKLFF.

For this clonotype: Just one base apart from a much larger clone, this may be a read error. This sequence joins TRBV7-2 and TRBJ2-7; 8 bases map to TRBD2. Per germline, CDR1 SGHTA and CDR2 FQGNSA. The CDR3 runs to 15 residues. The CDR3 loop reads CASSPELAEGYKQYF. In DNA form, the CDR3 reads TGTGCCAGCAGCCCCGAACTAGCGGAGGGCTACAAGCAGTACTTC.